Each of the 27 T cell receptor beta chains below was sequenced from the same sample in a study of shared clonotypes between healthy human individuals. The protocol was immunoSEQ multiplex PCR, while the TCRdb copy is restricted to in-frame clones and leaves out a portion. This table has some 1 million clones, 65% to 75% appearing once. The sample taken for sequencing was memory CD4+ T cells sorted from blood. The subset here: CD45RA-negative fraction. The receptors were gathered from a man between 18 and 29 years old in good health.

CDR3: CASSLRRENTEAFF. The CDR3 DNA follows: TGTGCCAGCAGCTTGCGACGGGAGAACACTGAAGCTTTCTTT. This sequence joins TRBV11-2 and TRBJ1-1; D gene ambiguous. V was cut by 3 bases and J by 1 base, with 9 bases left in between. CDR1 and CDR2 (germline): SGHAT, FQNNGV. The CDR3 sequence is 14 residues long. The full variable domain, its missing parts supplied by reference TRBV11-2 and TRBJ1-1, is EAGVAQSPRYKIIEKRQSVAFWCNPISGHATLYWYQQILGQGPKLLIQFQNNGVVDDSQLPKDRFSAERLKGVDSTLKIQPAKLEDSAVYLCASSLRRENTEAFFGQGTRLTVV.

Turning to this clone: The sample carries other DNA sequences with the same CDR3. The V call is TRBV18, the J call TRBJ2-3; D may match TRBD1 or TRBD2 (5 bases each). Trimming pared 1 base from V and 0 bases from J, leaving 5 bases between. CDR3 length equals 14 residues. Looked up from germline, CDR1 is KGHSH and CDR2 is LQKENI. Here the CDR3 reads CASSPRGSTDTQYF. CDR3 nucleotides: TGTGCCAGCTCACCACGGGGGAGCACAGATACGCAGTATTTT. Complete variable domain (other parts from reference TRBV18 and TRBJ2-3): NAGVMQNPRHLVRRRGQEARLRCSPMKGHSHVYWYRQLPEEGLKFMVYLQKENIIDESGMPKERFSAEFPKEGPSILRIQQVVRGDSAAYFCASSPRGSTDTQYFGPGTRLTVL.

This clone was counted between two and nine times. CDR3 residues: CASSSGTGRSTEAFF. The CDR3 DNA follows: TGTGCCAGCAGCTCCGGGACAGGGCGATCGACTGAAGCTTTCTTT. The rearrangement uses TRBV5-6 and TRBJ1-1; 9 bases map to TRBD1. Losses at the gene ends were 3 bases for V and 5 bases for J; bases not matched to a gene: 8. CDR1 SGHDT and CDR2 YYEEEE come from the germline V gene. The CDR3 loop spans 15 amino acids.

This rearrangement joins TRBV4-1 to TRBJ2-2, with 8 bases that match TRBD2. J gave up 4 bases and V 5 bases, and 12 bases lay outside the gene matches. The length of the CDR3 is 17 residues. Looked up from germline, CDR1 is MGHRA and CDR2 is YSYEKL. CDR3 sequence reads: CASSTPPSGGFTGELFF. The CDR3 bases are TGCGCCAGCAGCACCCCCCCCTCGGGAGGGTTCACCGGGGAGCTGTTTTTT.

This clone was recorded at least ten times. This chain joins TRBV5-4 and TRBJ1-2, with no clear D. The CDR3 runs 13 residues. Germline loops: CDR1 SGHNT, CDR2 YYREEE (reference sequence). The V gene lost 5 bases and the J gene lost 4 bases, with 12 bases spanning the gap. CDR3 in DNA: TGTGCCAGCAGGCCCACTATAGGCTATGGCTACACCTTC. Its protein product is CASRPTIGYGYTF.

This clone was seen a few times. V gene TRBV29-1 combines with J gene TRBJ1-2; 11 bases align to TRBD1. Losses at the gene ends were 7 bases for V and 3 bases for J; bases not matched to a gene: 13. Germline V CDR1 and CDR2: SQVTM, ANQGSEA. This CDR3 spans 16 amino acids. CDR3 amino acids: CSASTGTGGPDYGYTF. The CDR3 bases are TGCAGCGCCTCGACCGGGACAGGGGGACCAGACTATGGCTACACCTTC.

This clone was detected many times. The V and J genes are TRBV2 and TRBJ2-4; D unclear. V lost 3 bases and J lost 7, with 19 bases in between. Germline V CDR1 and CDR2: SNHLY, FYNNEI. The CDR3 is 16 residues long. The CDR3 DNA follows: TGTGCCAGCAGTGAGAGTTTAGGGCCCCGGGTTAACATTCAGTACTTC. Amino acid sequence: CASSESLGPRVNIQYF.

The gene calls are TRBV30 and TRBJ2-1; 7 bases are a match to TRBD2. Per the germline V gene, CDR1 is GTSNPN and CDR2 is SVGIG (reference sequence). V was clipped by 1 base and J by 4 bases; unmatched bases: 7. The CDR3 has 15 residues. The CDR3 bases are TGTGCCTGGAGTGCCGGGCTAGCGGAGTACAATGAGCAGTTCTTC. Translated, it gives CAWSAGLAEYNEQFF. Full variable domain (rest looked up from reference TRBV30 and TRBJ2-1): SQTIHQWPATLVQPVGSPLSLECTVEGTSNPNLYWYRQAAGRGLQLLFYSVGIGQISSEVPQNLSASRPQDRQFILSSKKLLLSDSGFYLCAWSAGLAEYNEQFFGPGTRLTVL.

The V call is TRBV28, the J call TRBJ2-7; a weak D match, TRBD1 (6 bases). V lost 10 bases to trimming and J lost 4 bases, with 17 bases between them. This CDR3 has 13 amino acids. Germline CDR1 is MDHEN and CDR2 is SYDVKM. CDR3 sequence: CATPMRGSYEQYF. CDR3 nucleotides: TGTGCCACCCCCATGAGGGGGAGTTACGAGCAGTACTTC.

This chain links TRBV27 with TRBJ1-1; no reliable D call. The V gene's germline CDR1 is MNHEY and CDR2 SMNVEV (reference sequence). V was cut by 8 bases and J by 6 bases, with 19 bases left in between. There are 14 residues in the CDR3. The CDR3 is CASVYNSPGAEAFF. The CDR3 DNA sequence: TGTGCCAGCGTTTATAACAGCCCTGGGGCTGAAGCTTTCTTT.

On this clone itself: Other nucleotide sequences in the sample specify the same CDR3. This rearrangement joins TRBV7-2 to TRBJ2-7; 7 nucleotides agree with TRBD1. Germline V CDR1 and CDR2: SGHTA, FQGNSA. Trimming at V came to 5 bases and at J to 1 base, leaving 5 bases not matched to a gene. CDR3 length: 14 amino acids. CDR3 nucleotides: TGTGCCAGCAGCCCCCGACAGGGTTCCTACGAGCAGTACTTC. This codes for CASSPRQGSYEQYF.

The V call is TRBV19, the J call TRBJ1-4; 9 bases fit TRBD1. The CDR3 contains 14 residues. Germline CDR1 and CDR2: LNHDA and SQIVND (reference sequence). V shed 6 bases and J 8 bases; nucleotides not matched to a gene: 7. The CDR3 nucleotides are TGTGCCAGTAGGCCACAGGGGGCGAGCGAAAAACTGTTTTTT. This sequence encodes CASRPQGASEKLFF.

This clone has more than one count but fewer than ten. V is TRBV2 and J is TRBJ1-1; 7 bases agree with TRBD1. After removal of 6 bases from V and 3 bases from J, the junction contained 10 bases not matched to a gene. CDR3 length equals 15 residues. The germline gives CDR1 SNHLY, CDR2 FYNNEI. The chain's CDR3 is CASRPSRGWDTEAFF. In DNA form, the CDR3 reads TGTGCCAGCAGGCCAAGCAGGGGGTGGGACACTGAAGCTTTCTTT.

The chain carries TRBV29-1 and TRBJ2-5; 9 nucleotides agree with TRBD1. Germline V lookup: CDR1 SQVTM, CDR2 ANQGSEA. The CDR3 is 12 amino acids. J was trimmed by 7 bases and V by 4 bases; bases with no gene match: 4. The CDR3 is CSVGQGVRTQYF. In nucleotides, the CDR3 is TGCAGCGTTGGACAGGGGGTCCGGACCCAGTACTTC.

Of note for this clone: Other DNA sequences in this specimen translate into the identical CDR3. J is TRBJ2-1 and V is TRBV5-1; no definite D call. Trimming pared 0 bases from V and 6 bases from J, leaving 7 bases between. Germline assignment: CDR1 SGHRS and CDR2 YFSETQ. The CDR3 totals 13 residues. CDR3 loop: CASSLAGSNEQFF. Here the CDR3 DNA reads TGCGCCAGCAGCTTGGCGGGCTCCAATGAGCAGTTCTTC.

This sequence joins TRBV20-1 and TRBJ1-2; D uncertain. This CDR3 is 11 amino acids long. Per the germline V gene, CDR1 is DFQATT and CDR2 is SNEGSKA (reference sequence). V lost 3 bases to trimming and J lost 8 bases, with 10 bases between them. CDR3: CSASWAGGYTF. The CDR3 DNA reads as TGCAGTGCTAGTTGGGCCGGCGGCTACACCTTC.

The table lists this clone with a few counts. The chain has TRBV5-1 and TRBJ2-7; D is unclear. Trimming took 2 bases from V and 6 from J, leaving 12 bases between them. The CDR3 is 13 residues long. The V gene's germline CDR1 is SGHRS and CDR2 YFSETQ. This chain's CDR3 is CASSFGQVSEQYF. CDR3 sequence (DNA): TGCGCCAGCAGCTTCGGGCAGGTTTCCGAGCAGTACTTC.

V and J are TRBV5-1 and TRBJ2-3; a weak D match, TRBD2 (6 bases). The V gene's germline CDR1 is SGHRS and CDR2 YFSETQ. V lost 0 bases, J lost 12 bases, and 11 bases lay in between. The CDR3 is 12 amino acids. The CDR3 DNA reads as TGCGCCAGCAGCTTGGATCGGGAGAGCCAGTATTTT. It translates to CASSLDRESQYF.

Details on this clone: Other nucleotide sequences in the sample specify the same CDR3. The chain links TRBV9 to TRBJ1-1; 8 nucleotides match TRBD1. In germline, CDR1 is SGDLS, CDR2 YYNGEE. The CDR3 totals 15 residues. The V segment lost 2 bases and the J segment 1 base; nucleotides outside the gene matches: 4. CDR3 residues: CASSVTGTGNTEAFF. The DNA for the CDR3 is TGTGCCAGCAGCGTCACCGGGACAGGGAACACTGAAGCTTTCTTT.

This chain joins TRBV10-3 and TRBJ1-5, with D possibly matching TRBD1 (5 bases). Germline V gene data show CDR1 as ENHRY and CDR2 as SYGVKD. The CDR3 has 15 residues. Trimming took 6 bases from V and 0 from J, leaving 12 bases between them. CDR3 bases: TGTGCCATCAGGCGAGGAGGGGATAGCAATCAGCCCCAGCATTTT. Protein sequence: CAIRRGGDSNQPQHF.

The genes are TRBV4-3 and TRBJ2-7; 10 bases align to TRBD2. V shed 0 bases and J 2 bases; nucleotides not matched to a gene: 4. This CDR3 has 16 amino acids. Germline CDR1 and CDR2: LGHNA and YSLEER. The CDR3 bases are TGCGCCAGCAGCCAAGACCTAGCGGGAGAGCCCTACGAGCAGTACTTC. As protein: CASSQDLAGEPYEQYF.

The DNA of the CDR3 is TGCGCCAGCAGCTTGGGACAGGGCTCAGGAGAGCCCCAGCATTTT. Protein sequence: CASSLGQGSGEPQHF. The V call is TRBV5-1, the J call TRBJ1-5, with TRBD1 matching 7 bases. Germline CDR1 and CDR2: SGHRS and YFSETQ. The CDR3 extends over 15 amino acids. V lost 0 bases and J lost 8; bases outside the gene matches: 8. Full variable domain (rest looked up from reference TRBV5-1 and TRBJ1-5): KAGVTQTPRYLIKTRGQQVTLSCSPISGHRSVSWYQQTPGQGLQFLFEYFSETQRNKGNFPGRFSGRQFSNSRSEMNVSTLELGDSALYLCASSLGQGSGEPQHFGDGTRLSIL.

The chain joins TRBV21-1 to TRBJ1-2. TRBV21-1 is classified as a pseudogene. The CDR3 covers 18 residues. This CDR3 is CASSKGGGGIRSNYGYTF. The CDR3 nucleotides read TGTGCCAGCAGCAAAGGCGGGGGGGGAATCCGCTCCAACTATGGCTACACCTTC.

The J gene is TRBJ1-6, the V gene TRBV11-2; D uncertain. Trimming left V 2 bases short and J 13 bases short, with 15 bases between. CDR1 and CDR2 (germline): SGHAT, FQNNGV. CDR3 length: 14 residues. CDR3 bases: TGTGCCAGCAGCTTAAGCCCAGGTGTGGGTCCCCTCCACTTT. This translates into CASSLSPGVGPLHF.

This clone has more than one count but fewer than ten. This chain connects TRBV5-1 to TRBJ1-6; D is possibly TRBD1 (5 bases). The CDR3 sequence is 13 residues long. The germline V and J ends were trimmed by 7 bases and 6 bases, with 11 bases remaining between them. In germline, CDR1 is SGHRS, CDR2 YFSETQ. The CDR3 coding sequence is TGCGCCAGCGGAAGGGACCGTAATTCACCCCTCCACTTT. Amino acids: CASGRDRNSPLHF.

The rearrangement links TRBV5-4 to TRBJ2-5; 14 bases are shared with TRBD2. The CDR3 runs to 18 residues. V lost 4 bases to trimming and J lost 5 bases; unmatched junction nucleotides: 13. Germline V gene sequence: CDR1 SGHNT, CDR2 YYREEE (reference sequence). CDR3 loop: CASSTLTSGRAAGETQYF. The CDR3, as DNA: TGTGCCAGCAGCACACTGACTAGCGGGAGGGCCGCCGGGGAGACCCAGTACTTC.

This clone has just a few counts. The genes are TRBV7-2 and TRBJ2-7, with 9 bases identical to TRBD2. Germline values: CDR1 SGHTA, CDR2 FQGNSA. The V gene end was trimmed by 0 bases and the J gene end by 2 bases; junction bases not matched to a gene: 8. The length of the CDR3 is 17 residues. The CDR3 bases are TGTGCCAGCAGCTTAGCGGTCGGTGGCGGGAGGGCCTACGAGCAGTACTTC. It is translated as CASSLAVGGGRAYEQYF. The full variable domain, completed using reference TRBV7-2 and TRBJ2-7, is GAGVSQSPSNKVTEKGKDVELRCDPISGHTALYWYRQSLGQGLEFLIYFQGNSAPDKSGLPSDRFSAERTGGSVSTLTIQRTQQEDSAVYLCASSLAVGGGRAYEQYFGPGTRLTVT.